The entry that follows covers one T cell receptor (beta chain) sequence. This clonotype was seen a few times. Its antigen remains undetermined. There are no base qualities to consult, and no much larger clone falls within one base. Per the publication, the treatment or condition label means: allogeneic hematopoietic cell transplantation with graft depleted of TCRalphabeta T cells and CD19 B cells. The children who served as transplant recipients had been given grafts of TCRalphabeta/CD19-depleted allogeneic hematopoietic cells. This sample is part of a study of T-cell reconstitution after alpha-beta-depleted transplantation in children (TCRdb year 2016). Turning to the overall study: Using TCR repertoire profiling, the study followed T-cell immune reconstitution in a quantitative way in children after TCRalphabeta/CD19-depleted allogeneic hematopoietic cell transplantation. The paper's findings and limits, for the study overall: The frequencies of hyperexpanded clones fell over the following months, and after one year, T-cell counts and TCRbeta diversity were mostly attributed to newly produced T cells. In some patients, the high TCRbeta diversity seen at day 60 was put down to recipient T cells and intrathymic progenitors that had survived conditioning. The apparently early alphabetaT-cell count recovery about two months after transplant was reportedly dependent on only several hundred rapidly expanded clones derived from non-depleted graft cells.

Library method: PCR. Sequencing was performed on an Illumina HiSeq 2500. To normalize quantification of the TCRbeta repertoire, the TCR libraries were built with molecular barcoding that relied on unique molecular identifiers. The raw public data were reprocessed by TCRdb itself: fastp quality trimming at Q25, MiXCR clonotype calling, in-frame beta chains only. Each CDR3 protein appears once, grouped with its most common genes and DNA. Within this sample are 500,000 to 600,000 distinct CDR3 sequences, with 25% to 30% of them counted one time only. Just over 35% of the sample lies in the top ten. Reading the germline V gene (reference sequence) gives CDR1 DFQATT and CDR2 SNEGSKA. Taken from cysteine to phenylalanine, the CDR3 has 12 residues. Only the CDR3 part of the read is kept: 36 bases, read in frame from the first base. V lost 6 bases and J lost 10 bases; the stretch between them is 15 bases long.

The sample here was PBMCs, taken before TCRalphabeta/CD19-depleted stem cell transplant. This sequence uses TRBV20-1 and TRBJ1-4; a tentative D call is TRBD1 (6 bases match). The receptor's source is a boy under three years old with Wiskott-Aldrich syndrome, due to receive a stem cell transplant. The CDR3 region reads CSAQPQGAKLFF. The bases read TGCAGTGCGCAACCACAGGGCGCAAAACTGTTTTTT.